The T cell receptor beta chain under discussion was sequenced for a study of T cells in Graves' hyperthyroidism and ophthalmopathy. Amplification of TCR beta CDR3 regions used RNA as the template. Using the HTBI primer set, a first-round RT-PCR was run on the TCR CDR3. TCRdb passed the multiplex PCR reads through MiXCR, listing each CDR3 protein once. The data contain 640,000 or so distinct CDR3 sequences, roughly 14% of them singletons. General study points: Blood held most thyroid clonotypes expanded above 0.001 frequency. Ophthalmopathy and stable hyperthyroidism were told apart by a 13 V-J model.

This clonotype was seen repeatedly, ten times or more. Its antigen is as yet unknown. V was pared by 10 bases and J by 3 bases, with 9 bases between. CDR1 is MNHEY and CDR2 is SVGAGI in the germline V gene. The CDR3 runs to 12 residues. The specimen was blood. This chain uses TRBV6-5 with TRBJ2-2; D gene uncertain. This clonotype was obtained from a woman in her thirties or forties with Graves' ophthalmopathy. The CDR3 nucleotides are TGTGCCACTAGTTTGTACACCGGGGAGCTGTTTTTT. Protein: CATSLYTGELFF.